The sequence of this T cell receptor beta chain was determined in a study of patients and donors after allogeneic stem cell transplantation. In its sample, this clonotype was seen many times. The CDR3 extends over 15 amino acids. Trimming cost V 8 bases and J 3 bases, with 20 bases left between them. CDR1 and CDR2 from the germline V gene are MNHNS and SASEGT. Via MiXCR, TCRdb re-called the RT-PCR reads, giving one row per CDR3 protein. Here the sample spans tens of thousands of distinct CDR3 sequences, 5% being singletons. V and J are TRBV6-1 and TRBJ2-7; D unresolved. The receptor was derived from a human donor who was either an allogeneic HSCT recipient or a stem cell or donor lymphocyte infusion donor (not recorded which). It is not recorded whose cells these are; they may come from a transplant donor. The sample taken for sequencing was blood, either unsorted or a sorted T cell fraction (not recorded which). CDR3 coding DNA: TGTGCCAGCCGACCGTACCCGGACGGATACTACGAGCAGTACTTC. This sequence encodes CASRPYPDGYYEQYF.